This T cell receptor (beta chain) was obtained from a study of human T cells and chemical hapten exposure. In the study overall: Patients, mostly women, had alopecia areata, alopecia totalis or alopecia universalis.

TCRdb ran MiXCR on the RACE reads and lists one entry per CDR3 protein. The table has some 91,000 distinct CDR3 sequences, 25% to 30% seen once. This clonotype occurred a few times. Its antigen is unknown. Findings and caveats of the study: TCRs exceeding 1 in 1000 frequency stayed unchanged with DPC sensitization.

This CDR3 contains 13 residues. The V gene's germline CDR1 is SQVTM and CDR2 ANQGSEA. V dropped 6 bases and J dropped 5 bases, with 16 bases sitting between them. Noted time point: patch test 3, about 24 weeks after DPC sensitization. The treatment was: therapeutic diphenylcyclopropenone sensitization with weekly scalp DPC. Source: whole blood, taken in connection with sensitization to the hapten diphenylcyclopropenone (DPC). This sequence was found in a man aged 40-49 years with alopecia areata. Some clones in this sample may be carry-over from other donors' samples. V gene TRBV29-1 combines with J gene TRBJ2-5; TRBD1 is a possible D gene (5 bases). The DNA of the CDR3 is TGCAGCGTGGGGCAGGTTCTACAGGAGACCCAGTACTTC. Residues: CSVGQVLQETQYF.